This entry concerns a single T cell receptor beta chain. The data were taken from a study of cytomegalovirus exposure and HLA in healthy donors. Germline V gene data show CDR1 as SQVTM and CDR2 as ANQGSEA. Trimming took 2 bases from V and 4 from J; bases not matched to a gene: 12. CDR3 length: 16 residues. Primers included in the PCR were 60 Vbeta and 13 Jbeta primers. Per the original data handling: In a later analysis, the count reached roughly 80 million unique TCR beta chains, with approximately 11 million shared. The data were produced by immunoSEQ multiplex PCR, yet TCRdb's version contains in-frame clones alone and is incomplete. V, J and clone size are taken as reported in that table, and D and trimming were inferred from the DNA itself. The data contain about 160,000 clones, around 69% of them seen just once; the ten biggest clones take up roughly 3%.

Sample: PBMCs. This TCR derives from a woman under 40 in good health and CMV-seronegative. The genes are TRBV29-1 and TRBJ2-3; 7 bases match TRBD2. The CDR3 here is CSVEIGTTPGADTQYF. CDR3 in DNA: TGCAGCGTTGAAATTGGGACTACCCCCGGGGCAGATACGCAGTATTTT.